The 29 T cell receptor beta chains given below trace back to one sample, sequenced in a study of beta chain features in type 1 diabetes. The sequenced template was cDNA made from the entire isolated RNA. Libraries were prepared by immunoSEQ multiplex PCR; TCRdb keeps only in-frame clonotypes and omits some of them. The table has a few hundred thousand clones, about 26% seen once; the top ten hold 3% to 4%. Sequencing input: central memory CD4+ T cells from blood. The receptors originated from a young man in good health.

This clone was counted many times. V gene TRBV29-1 combines with J gene TRBJ2-5, with 8 bases aligning to TRBD1. V gave up 5 bases and J gave up 5 bases; unmatched junction bases: 7. Germline CDR1 and CDR2: SQVTM and ANQGSEA. The CDR3 runs 13 residues. CDR3 sequence (DNA): TGCAGCGTTCCCCGGACAGGGACGGAGACCCAGTACTTC. Translating it yields CSVPRTGTETQYF.

The V and J genes are TRBV18 and TRBJ2-7; D is undetermined. Germline V gene sequence: CDR1 KGHSH, CDR2 LQKENI. V was shortened by 5 bases and J by 3 bases, with 11 bases between the two germline ends. This CDR3 is built from 13 residues. In DNA, the CDR3 is TGTGCCAGCTCATTCGCCACCGACTACGAGCAGTACTTC. This sequence encodes CASSFATDYEQYF.

There are a few counts of this clone. The rearrangement joins TRBV19 to TRBJ2-5; the D call may be TRBD1 or TRBD2 (5 bases each). The CDR3 extends over 13 amino acids. Germline V gives CDR1 LNHDA, CDR2 SQIVND (reference sequence). V was cut by 8 bases and J by 3 bases, with 13 bases left in between. The CDR3 DNA is TGTGCCAGTGGTTGGGGGAATGAAGAGACCCAGTACTTC. Translated, it gives CASGWGNEETQYF.

As for this clone: This CDR3 is also generated by other DNA sequences in the sample. This sequence joins TRBV20-1 and TRBJ2-1; D not certain. CDR3 length: 10 residues. V was pared by 5 bases and J by 4 bases, with 3 bases between. Germline CDR1 is DFQATT and CDR2 is SNEGSKA (reference sequence). The CDR3: CSARYNEQFF. CDR3 DNA: TGCAGTGCTCGGTACAATGAGCAGTTCTTC.

The chain links TRBV2 to TRBJ2-7; perhaps TRBD2 as D (6 bases). The CDR3 contains 15 residues. Trimming removed 1 base at V and 0 bases at J, with 10 bases between. Germline-derived CDR1 and CDR2 are SNHLY and FYNNEI. CDR3 in DNA: TGTGCCAGCAGTGAAGACGGGGGTCTCTCCTACGAGCAGTACTTC. This encodes CASSEDGGLSYEQYF.

This clone was found a few times. The rearrangement joins TRBV21-1 to TRBJ2-1; the table assigns TRBD1, which was not confirmed against the DNA. TRBV21-1 is a known pseudogene. The CDR3 consists of 17 residues. The CDR3 loop is CASSGPSYRRTNNEQFF. The CDR3 region has the DNA TGTGCCAGCAGCGGACCCTCGTACAGGCGTACGAACAATGAGCAGTTCTTC.

This rearrangement joins TRBV30 to TRBJ2-7; the D gene is possibly TRBD2 (7 bases). Germline V gene sequence: CDR1 GTSNPN, CDR2 SVGIG (reference sequence). The CDR3 runs 16 residues. V was shortened by 0 bases and J by 0 bases, with 15 bases between the two germline ends. In DNA form, the CDR3 reads TGTGCCTGGAGTGTACGGGGGGCAGGGACCTCCTACGAGCAGTACTTC. The encoded protein is CAWSVRGAGTSYEQYF.

V usage is TRBV5-1 and J usage is TRBJ2-1; TRBD2 aligns across 14 bases. This CDR3 has 16 amino acids. With 6 bases clipped from V and 3 bases from J, the junction kept 5 bases outside the gene matches. Germline V gives CDR1 SGHRS, CDR2 YFSETQ. CDR3 sequence: CASTYGLAGGYNEQFF. CDR3 nucleotide sequence: TGCGCCAGCACGTACGGACTAGCGGGGGGCTACAATGAGCAGTTCTTC.

This sequence joins TRBV29-1 and TRBJ1-2, with D hard to call. The V end was cut by 5 bases, the J end by 2 bases, with 12 bases between. The CDR3 spans 13 residues. CDR1 and CDR2 (germline): SQVTM, ANQGSEA. This chain's CDR3 is CSVSLAANYGYTF. The DNA for the CDR3 is TGCAGCGTTAGTTTGGCAGCCAACTATGGCTACACCTTC.

This clone was picked up one time. The chain couples TRBV6-1 to TRBJ2-2; D not resolved. The CDR3 has 14 residues. Germline CDR1 reads MNHNS; CDR2 reads SASEGT. V was shortened by 4 bases and J by 6 bases, with 12 bases between the two germline ends. CDR3 in DNA: TGTGCCAGCAGTGGGGCTAGATCCGCCGGGGAGCTGTTTTTT. Translation gives CASSGARSAGELFF.

The chain employs TRBV7-2 and TRBJ2-7; D may be TRBD1 or TRBD2 (5 bases each). The CDR3 length is 15 residues. CDR1 and CDR2 (germline): SGHTA, FQGNSA. V lost 5 bases to trimming and J lost 0 bases, with 14 bases between them. The CDR3 loop reads CASSTTIGTSYEQYF. Here the CDR3 DNA reads TGTGCCAGCAGCACAACTATCGGGACCTCCTACGAGCAGTACTTC.

A few counts support this clone. The rearrangement uses TRBV10-1 and TRBJ2-1, with TRBD1 identical over 8 bases. After removal of 6 bases from V and 9 bases from J, the junction contained 10 bases not matched to a gene. Germline assignment: CDR1 WNHNN and CDR2 SYGVQD (reference sequence). This CDR3 comprises 14 residues. The CDR3 coding sequence is TGCGCCAGCAGCGGACAGGGTTTGGGGGGTGAGCAGTTCTTC. It specifies CASSGQGLGGEQFF.

The V and J genes are TRBV28 and TRBJ2-6; 7 bases match TRBD1. This CDR3 is built from 15 residues. V gave up 5 bases and J gave up 7 bases; unmatched junction bases: 8. CDR1 MDHEN and CDR2 SYDVKM come from the germline V gene. CDR3 DNA: TGTGCCAGCAGTCCTAGGGGGCGCGGAGCCAACGTCCTGACTTTC. This translates into CASSPRGRGANVLTF.

The rearrangement uses TRBV6-6 and TRBJ1-1; 8 nucleotides match TRBD1. Trimming removed 6 bases from V and 4 bases from J; junction bases left unmatched: 7. This CDR3 contains 14 residues. CDR1 is MNHNY, CDR2 SVGAGI, per germline (reference sequence). CDR3 in amino acids: CASSPPDRGTEAFF. As DNA, the CDR3 is TGTGCCAGCAGCCCACCTGACAGGGGCACTGAAGCTTTCTTT.

In its sample, this clone was seen a few times. This chain joins TRBV25-1 and TRBJ2-1; 7 bases are shared with TRBD1. The CDR3 has 15 residues. Germline V gives CDR1 MGHDK, CDR2 SYGVNS. The V segment lost 2 bases and the J segment 3 bases; nucleotides outside the gene matches: 4. In DNA form, the CDR3 reads TGTGCCAGCAGTGAACCCGGGACAGACTACAATGAGCAGTTCTTC. Translating gives CASSEPGTDYNEQFF.

This sequence joins TRBV7-2 and TRBJ2-5; no reliable D call. Trimming left V 4 bases short and J 1 base short, with 16 bases between. CDR3 length: 16 residues. CDR1 is SGHTA, CDR2 FQGNSA, per germline. Here the CDR3 DNA reads TGTGCCAGCAGCTATGTAAACCAGGAACGCCAAGAGACCCAGTACTTC. Protein sequence: CASSYVNQERQETQYF. Combining the CDR3 with reference TRBV7-2 and TRBJ2-5 gives the whole variable domain GAGVSQSPSNKVTEKGKDVELRCDPISGHTALYWYRQSLGQGLEFLIYFQGNSAPDKSGLPSDRFSAERTGGSVSTLTIQRTQQEDSAVYLCASSYVNQERQETQYFGPGTRLLVL.

In its sample, this clone was seen a few times. This chain joins TRBV2 and TRBJ2-2; 7 bases align to TRBD1. The CDR3 has 15 amino acids. CDR1 and CDR2 from the germline V gene are SNHLY and FYNNEI. The trim removed 5 bases at V and 0 bases at J, leaving 3 bases unmatched. The CDR3 DNA reads as TGTGCCAGCAGTAGACAGGGATCGAACACCGGGGAGCTGTTTTTT. Amino acid sequence: CASSRQGSNTGELFF.

This clone has just a few counts. The rearrangement joins TRBV10-3 to TRBJ2-5; 9 bases fit TRBD2. J gave up 4 bases and V 2 bases, and 8 bases lay outside the gene matches. Germline V gene sequence: CDR1 ENHRY, CDR2 SYGVKD. The CDR3 contains 16 residues. CDR3 sequence reads: CAISEPIAGVGETQYF. CDR3 nucleotides: TGTGCCATCAGTGAGCCCATAGCGGGAGTGGGAGAGACCCAGTACTTC.

This clone was seen once. The junction shows a germline mismatch at one end, possibly a read error. The CDR3 DNA sequence: TGTGCCACCAGCAGATCCCAGAGCGGGAGGGACTACGATGAGCAGTTCTTC. Translated: CATSRSQSGRDYDEQFF. The chain combines TRBV15 with TRBJ2-1, with 10 bases identical to TRBD2. Per the germline V gene, CDR1 is LNHNV and CDR2 is YYDKDF (reference sequence). CDR3 length: 17 residues.

The V call is TRBV7-2, the J call TRBJ2-3, with TRBD2 identical over 10 bases. The CDR3 has 16 amino acids. Germline CDR1 SGHTA, CDR2 FQGNSA. The J segment lost 3 bases and the V segment lost 5 bases, leaving 8 bases of the junction unmatched. In DNA, the CDR3 is TGTGCCAGCAGCACCCGAGCGGGAGGGGGGACAGATACGCAGTATTTT. Its protein is CASSTRAGGGTDTQYF.

This clone was observed a handful of times. V usage is TRBV5-6 and J usage is TRBJ2-3; the D call may be TRBD1 or TRBD2 (5 bases each). The CDR3 totals 14 residues. V lost 3 bases to trimming and J lost 5 bases, with 13 bases between them. The germline V gene encodes CDR1 SGHDT and CDR2 YYEEEE. Written as DNA, the CDR3 is TGTGCCAGCAGCTCGAAGGGGACCGGAGATACGCAGTATTTT. Translating it yields CASSSKGTGDTQYF.

This clone was seen a few times. The rearrangement joins TRBV10-3 to TRBJ2-6; no definite D call. Germline V CDR1 and CDR2: ENHRY, SYGVKD. The CDR3 runs 15 residues. Trimming stripped 0 bases from V and 0 bases from J, with 3 bases between. In DNA form, the CDR3 reads TGTGCCATCAGTGAGTCCAGCTCTGGGGCCAACGTCCTGACTTTC. This gives the protein CAISESSSGANVLTF.

This clone came up a few times. The genes are TRBV25-1 and TRBJ2-7, with D possibly TRBD2 on 6 matching bases. CDR1 and CDR2 from the germline V gene are MGHDK and SYGVNS. The V end was cut by 2 bases, the J end by 1 base, with 9 bases between. This CDR3 comprises 14 residues. The CDR3 here is CASSEGGNSYEQYF. The CDR3 region has the DNA TGTGCCAGCAGTGAAGGGGGGAATTCCTACGAGCAGTACTTC.

For this clone: The sample contains more than one DNA sequence encoding this CDR3. This sequence joins TRBV28 and TRBJ2-1; D possibly matches TRBD1 or TRBD2 (5 bases each). V lost 7 bases and J 4 bases, leaving 8 bases between the germline ends. The germline CDR1 and CDR2 sequences are MDHEN and SYDVKM. The CDR3 is made up of 12 amino acids. CDR3 region: CASTGAYNEQFF. The CDR3 nucleotides read TGTGCCAGCACCGGGGCGTACAATGAGCAGTTCTTC.

This clone was observed many times. The rearrangement links TRBV7-6 to TRBJ2-1, with 12 bases lining up with TRBD2. Germline V gene sequence: CDR1 SGHVS, CDR2 FNYEAQ. The CDR3 totals 16 residues. V gave up 1 base and J gave up 12 bases; unmatched junction bases: 10. CDR3 sequence reads: CASSLGLAGDVGGQFF. The CDR3 DNA reads TGTGCCAGCAGCTTAGGACTAGCGGGAGACGTTGGCGGGCAGTTCTTC.

The gene calls are TRBV19 and TRBJ2-1, with 11 positions matching TRBD2. V lost 9 bases and J lost 7; bases outside the gene matches: 20. The V gene's germline CDR1 is LNHDA and CDR2 SQIVND (reference sequence). The CDR3 totals 18 residues. The chain's CDR3 is CARATGTSGHLIRNEQFF. The DNA for the CDR3 is TGTGCCAGGGCGACCGGGACTAGCGGCCACCTCATACGTAATGAGCAGTTCTTC. Drawing the rest from reference TRBV19 and TRBJ2-1, the complete variable domain is DGGITQSPKYLFRKEGQNVTLSCEQNLNHDAMYWYRQDPGQGLRLIYYSQIVNDFQKGDIAEGYSVSREKKESFPLTVTSAQKNPTAFYLCARATGTSGHLIRNEQFFGPGTRLTVL.

This clone has just a few counts. V is TRBV2 and J is TRBJ1-4, with a possible D match to TRBD1 (5 bases). Germline V CDR1 and CDR2: SNHLY, FYNNEI. V lost 4 bases, J lost 7 bases, and 13 bases lay in between. The CDR3 runs to 14 residues. CDR3 sequence (DNA): TGTGCCAGCAGTGTGAGGGGCGCTTTTGAAAAACTGTTTTTT. It codes for CASSVRGAFEKLFF.

In this sample, this clone turned up a few times. The gene calls are TRBV28 and TRBJ1-1; tentative D call: TRBD1 (5 bases). The V gene lost 8 bases and the J gene lost 1 base, with 17 bases spanning the gap. Looked up from germline, CDR1 is MDHEN and CDR2 is SYDVKM. The CDR3 covers 15 residues. CDR3 sequence: CASRGAGSGNTEAFF. The CDR3 DNA follows: TGTGCCAGCCGCGGGGCAGGTTCGGGGAACACTGAAGCTTTCTTT.

The chain combines TRBV21-1 with TRBJ1-1. TRBV21-1 is listed as a pseudogene. The CDR3 runs to 9 residues. The CDR3 here is CASSNKAFF. Written as DNA, the CDR3 is TGTGCCAGCAGCAATAAAGCTTTCTTT.